This passage covers 29 T cell receptor beta chains from one sample sequenced in a study of cytomegalovirus exposure and HLA in healthy donors. Amplification used 60 Vbeta primers and 13 Jbeta primers. The repertoire was sequenced with immunoSEQ multiplex PCR; TCRdb's copy has only in-frame clones and lacks some. The data contain fewer than 80,000 clones, 74% of them singletons. The sequenced material came from PBMCs. The receptors come from a woman aged 55-75 years in good health and CMV-seropositive.

The gene calls are TRBV4-1 and TRBJ1-1; no firm D call. The germline V and J ends were trimmed by 1 base and 1 base, with 10 bases remaining between them. The CDR3 extends over 15 amino acids. Germline values: CDR1 MGHRA, CDR2 YSYEKL. CDR3 nucleotide sequence: TGCGCCAGCAGCCAAGCGACTATAAGGAACACTGAAGCTTTCTTT. This encodes CASSQATIRNTEAFF.

This clone was seen once. CDR3 in amino acids: CASSRDREYGYTF. In DNA form, the CDR3 reads TGCGCCAGCAGCCGGGACAGGGAATATGGCTACACCTTC. The chain combines TRBV5-1 with TRBJ1-2, with 9 bases identical to TRBD1. J was trimmed by 5 bases and V by 4 bases; bases with no gene match: 3. From germline, CDR1 is SGHRS and CDR2 YFSETQ. This CDR3 contains 13 residues.

This sequence joins TRBV6-5 and TRBJ1-2; a possible D gene is TRBD1 (5 bases). The V gene lost 0 bases and the J gene lost 2 bases, with 7 bases spanning the gap. The CDR3 consists of 14 residues. Germline V gives CDR1 MNHEY, CDR2 SVGAGI. The CDR3 nucleotides are TGTGCCAGCAGTTACTCACAGGAGAACTATGGCTACACCTTC. Protein sequence: CASSYSQENYGYTF.

This clone has just a few counts. The chain is built from TRBV6-5 and TRBJ2-1; tentative D call: TRBD1 (5 bases). CDR3 length: 15 residues. The germline V and J ends were trimmed by 5 bases and 4 bases, with 15 bases remaining between them. Germline CDR1 is MNHEY and CDR2 is SVGAGI. CDR3 protein: CASSRGLSTYNEQFF. The CDR3 DNA is TGTGCCAGCAGTAGGGGCCTGTCTACTTACAATGAGCAGTTCTTC.

Only one count was recorded for this clone. This chain links TRBV12-5 with TRBJ2-7, with 9 bases lining up with TRBD2. The V gene's germline CDR1 is LGHNT and CDR2 FRNRAP. CDR3 length: 14 amino acids. V lost 4 bases to trimming and J lost 5 bases; unmatched junction nucleotides: 6. The CDR3 loop reads CASGSSSGADEQYF. DNA for the CDR3: TGTGCTAGTGGTTCCTCTAGCGGGGCCGACGAGCAGTACTTC. Drawing the rest from reference TRBV12-5 and TRBJ2-7, the complete variable domain is DARVTQTPRHKVTEMGQEVTMRCQPILGHNTVFWYRQTMMQGLELLAYFRNRAPLDDSGMPKDRFSAEMPDATLATLKIQPSEPRDSAVYFCASGSSSGADEQYFGPGTRLTVT.

The chain carries TRBV7-9 and TRBJ1-5, with D hard to call. Germline assignment: CDR1 SEHNR and CDR2 FQNEAQ (reference sequence). The CDR3 has 13 amino acids. V was clipped by 2 bases and J by 5 bases, with 7 bases between them. In nucleotides, the CDR3 is TGTGCCAGCAGCTTAATCGGGGATCAGCCCCAGCATTTT. Translation: CASSLIGDQPQHF.

This clone appeared a few times. The chain links TRBV5-1 to TRBJ2-1; unclear D gene. V dropped 0 bases and J dropped 0 bases, with 7 bases sitting between them. Germline assignment: CDR1 SGHRS and CDR2 YFSETQ. The CDR3 totals 15 residues. CDR3 coding DNA: TGCGCCAGCAGCTTGGGTGGTAGCTCCTACAATGAGCAGTTCTTC. Protein sequence: CASSLGGSSYNEQFF.

The chain recombines TRBV19 with TRBJ1-5, with D perhaps matching TRBD1 (6 bases). The CDR3 contains 15 residues. CDR1 is LNHDA, CDR2 SQIVND, per germline (reference sequence). V shed 4 bases and J shed 0 bases, with 10 bases lying between them. The CDR3 loop reads CASSTGDYSNQPQHF. CDR3 nucleotide sequence: TGTGCCAGTAGTACAGGGGATTATAGCAATCAGCCCCAGCATTTT.

This rearrangement joins TRBV27 to TRBJ1-2; a possible D gene is TRBD1 (6 bases). This CDR3 is 15 amino acids long. The V end was cut by 5 bases, the J end by 4 bases, with 17 bases between. CDR1 and CDR2 (germline): MNHEY, SMNVEV (reference sequence). The CDR3 spells CASSPVRQASYGYTF. CDR3 nucleotide sequence: TGTGCCAGCAGTCCCGTAAGACAGGCTAGCTATGGCTACACCTTC.

The genes are TRBV7-8 and TRBJ1-1, with 7 bases matching TRBD1. Germline-derived CDR1 and CDR2 are SGHVS and FQNEAQ. V was pared by 4 bases and J by 4 bases, with 3 bases of the junction left unmatched. The CDR3 has 13 residues. The CDR3 DNA reads as TGTGCCAGCAGCTCGCCAGGGGGCACTGAAGCTTTCTTT. Translating it yields CASSSPGGTEAFF.

The gene calls are TRBV6-1 and TRBJ1-1; D gene ambiguous. V lost 1 base, J lost 11 bases, and 11 bases lay in between. CDR1 is MNHNS, CDR2 SASEGT, per germline. The CDR3 covers 12 residues. DNA for the CDR3: TGTGCCAGCAGTGAAGGGGCTCTACGCGCTTTCTTT. It codes for CASSEGALRAFF.

This chain joins TRBV2 and TRBJ2-7; 9 bases map to TRBD2. This CDR3 is built from 17 residues. Looked up from germline, CDR1 is SNHLY and CDR2 is FYNNEI. V was clipped by 6 bases and J by 4 bases; unmatched bases: 16. The CDR3 loop reads CASSRQGRASGVYEQYF. As DNA, the CDR3 is TGTGCCAGCAGCCGCCAGGGACGGGCTAGCGGGGTTTACGAGCAGTACTTC.

The gene calls are TRBV2 and TRBJ2-2, with D possibly being TRBD1 (6 bases). Germline V CDR1 and CDR2: SNHLY, FYNNEI. The V end was cut by 6 bases, the J end by 6 bases, with 17 bases between. The length of the CDR3 is 15 residues. CDR3 sequence: CASSLNQGMAGELFF. CDR3 DNA: TGTGCCAGCAGCCTCAACCAGGGGATGGCCGGGGAGCTGTTTTTT.

Here the CDR3 DNA reads TGTGCCAGCAGCTTGGGGACGGAGGAATTTTTTGGGGAGCTGTTTTTT. Its translation is CASSLGTEEFFGELFF. This rearrangement joins TRBV5-8 to TRBJ2-2; possibly TRBD2 for D (5 bases). The CDR3 is made up of 16 amino acids. The germline gives CDR1 SGHTS, CDR2 YDEGEE. V lost 0 bases, J lost 8 bases, and 17 bases lay in between. The full variable domain, completed using reference TRBV5-8 and TRBJ2-2, is EAGVTQSPTHLIKTRGQQATLRCSPISGHTSVYWYQQALGLGLQFLLWYDEGEERNRGNFPPRFSGRQFPNYSSELNVNALELEDSALYLCASSLGTEEFFGELFFGEGSRLTVL.

The chain has TRBV6-1 and TRBJ1-2, with D possibly being TRBD1 (5 bases). V lost 2 bases and J 4 bases, leaving 11 bases between the germline ends. CDR1 is MNHNS, CDR2 SASEGT, per germline. This CDR3 has 14 amino acids. The CDR3: CASSEPAGTYGYTF. The CDR3 region has the DNA TGTGCCAGCAGTGAACCGGCGGGGACCTATGGCTACACCTTC.

This chain links TRBV6-1 with TRBJ2-5; unclear D gene. The V end lost 0 bases, the J end lost 5 bases, and 13 bases lay between the germline ends. CDR1 is MNHNS, CDR2 SASEGT, per germline. The CDR3 covers 15 residues. The CDR3 coding sequence is TGTGCCAGCAGTGAAGCAGTGGCGGTGAGGGAGACCCAGTACTTC. Residues: CASSEAVAVRETQYF.

The chain uses TRBV6-1 and TRBJ2-3; D uncertain. The CDR3 sequence is 10 residues long. Trimming removed 7 bases at V and 6 bases at J, with 5 bases between. Germline CDR1 reads MNHNS; CDR2 reads SASEGT. The CDR3 nucleotides are TGTGCCAGCACAAGCGATACGCAGTATTTT. Translating it yields CASTSDTQYF.

This chain uses TRBV6-5 with TRBJ1-3; no definite D call. V lost 2 bases and J lost 0, with 11 bases in between. Germline V gives CDR1 MNHEY, CDR2 SVGAGI. CDR3 length: 16 residues. The CDR3 here is CASSYRVSGSGNTIYF. In DNA, the CDR3 is TGTGCCAGCAGTTACAGGGTTAGCGGCTCTGGAAACACCATATATTTT.

This clone was counted a single time. V usage is TRBV11-3 and J usage is TRBJ2-2, with a possible D match to TRBD2 (6 bases). The germline V gene encodes CDR1 SGHNT and CDR2 YENEEA. This CDR3 is 14 amino acids long. V lost 5 bases to trimming and J lost 2 bases, with 9 bases between them. CDR3 protein: CASSTGTNTGELFF. CDR3 DNA sequence: TGTGCCAGCAGCACTGGGACTAACACCGGGGAGCTGTTTTTT.

CDR3 DNA: TGTGCCAGCAGCCGAGGGCGGTCCTACGAGCAGTACTTC. Encoded protein: CASSRGRSYEQYF. This rearrangement joins TRBV11-1 to TRBJ2-7, with D maybe TRBD2 (5 bases). Germline lookup yields CDR1 SGHAT and CDR2 FQDESV (reference sequence). The CDR3 contains 13 residues. V lost 5 bases and J 1 base, leaving 9 bases between the germline ends.

The chain is built from TRBV7-9 and TRBJ2-1; TRBD2 matches 12 bases. Looked up from germline, CDR1 is SEHNR and CDR2 is FQNEAQ (reference sequence). This CDR3 is built from 16 residues. V trimming: 3 bases; J trimming: 6 bases; junction bases outside the gene matches: 6. CDR3 region: CASSLGTSGFGNEQFF. The DNA of the CDR3 is TGTGCCAGCAGCTTGGGGACTAGCGGGTTCGGCAATGAGCAGTTCTTC.

The chain carries TRBV2 and TRBJ1-1; TRBD1 aligns across 7 bases. The CDR3 sequence is 12 residues long. CDR1 and CDR2 from the germline V gene are SNHLY and FYNNEI. J lost 7 bases, V lost 5 bases, and 4 bases had no gene match. Here the CDR3 reads CASSTQGVEAFF. CDR3 coding DNA: TGTGCCAGCAGTACCCAGGGGGTTGAAGCTTTCTTT.

The table lists this clone with a few counts. The J gene is TRBJ2-5, the V gene TRBV25-1, with D hard to call. The J call may be mistaken, given a closer DNA end match to TRBJ2-7. Germline V gene lookup returns CDR1 MGHDK and CDR2 SYGVNS. This CDR3 region has 13 residues. CDR3 protein: CASSELKSYEQYF. The DNA for the CDR3 is TGTGCCAGCAGTGAACTTAAGAGCTACGAGCAGTACTTC.

This rearrangement joins TRBV5-4 to TRBJ2-2; 10 nucleotides agree with TRBD2. Looked up from germline, CDR1 is SGHNT and CDR2 is YYREEE (reference sequence). The CDR3 is 19 residues long. V gave up 4 bases and J gave up 1 base; unmatched junction bases: 13. CDR3 loop: CASSPLSSSGGRNTGELFF. The CDR3 region has the DNA TGTGCCAGCAGCCCCTTGTCGTCTAGCGGGGGTAGGAACACCGGGGAGCTGTTTTTT.

The CDR3 sequence: CAWKGKGLGNYGYTF. The CDR3, as DNA: TGTGCCTGGAAAGGAAAGGGGCTGGGTAACTATGGCTACACCTTC. The rearrangement joins TRBV30 to TRBJ1-2; TRBD1 is a possible D gene (5 bases). CDR1 GTSNPN and CDR2 SVGIG come from the germline V gene (reference sequence). V was clipped by 4 bases and J by 1 base, with 16 bases between them. This CDR3 contains 15 residues.

CDR3 residues: CASSLTSGSSYNEQFF. As DNA, the CDR3 is TGTGCCAGCAGCCTGACTAGCGGGAGCTCCTACAATGAGCAGTTCTTC. V gene TRBV6-4 combines with J gene TRBJ2-1, with 12 bases identical to TRBD2. Trimming took 6 bases from V and 0 from J; bases not matched to a gene: 3. Germline V lookup: CDR1 MRHNA, CDR2 SNTAGT. This CDR3 is 16 amino acids long.

CDR3 in DNA: TGTGCCATCACCGAGACAGGGAATGGCTACACCTTC. Translating it yields CAITETGNGYTF. This chain uses TRBV10-3 with TRBJ1-2, with 7 bases aligning to TRBD1. Germline V gene data show CDR1 as ENHRY and CDR2 as SYGVKD. V dropped 7 bases and J dropped 6; count of bases not matched to a gene: 5. The CDR3 is made up of 12 amino acids.

CDR3 sequence: CASSGTVDSNQPQHF. CDR3 nucleotides: TGTGCCAGCAGTGGGACAGTGGATAGCAATCAGCCCCAGCATTTT. V gene TRBV2 combines with J gene TRBJ1-5, with D possibly TRBD1 on 6 matching bases. Trimming shortened V by 4 bases and J by 0 bases, and 10 bases separated the two germline ends. The CDR3 totals 15 residues. Germline V CDR1 and CDR2: SNHLY, FYNNEI.

Only one count was recorded for this clone. This chain connects TRBV19 to TRBJ1-1; no definite D call. The germline V and J ends were trimmed by 1 base and 6 bases, with 12 bases remaining between them. CDR3 length: 14 residues. Germline V CDR1 and CDR2: LNHDA, SQIVND (reference sequence). The CDR3 region is CASSIARGPPEAFF. As DNA, the CDR3 is TGTGCCAGTAGTATAGCTCGAGGCCCCCCTGAAGCTTTCTTT.